The sequence of this T cell receptor (beta chain) was determined in a study of T cell responses to AZD1222 COVID-19 vaccine. Some clones are missing from TCRdb's copy, which holds only in-frame ones; the method was immunoSEQ multiplex PCR. The sample carries tens of thousands of clones, 90% recorded once. Germline V gene sequence: CDR1 SGHNT, CDR2 YYREEE (reference sequence). V was shortened by 2 bases and J by 12 bases, with 23 bases between the two germline ends. The CDR3 contains 16 residues. The chain combines TRBV5-4 with TRBJ1-4; no clear D gene. The source is an adult who received the AZD1222 COVID-19 vaccine. The sequencing used peripheral blood, collected 28 days after the second AZD1222 dose. The CDR3 DNA is TGTGCCAGCAGCTTCGATAGAGGGCTGAGCCCTGGGGAACTGTTTTTT. Encoded protein: CASSFDRGLSPGELFF.